These 19 T cell receptor beta chains were all obtained from the same sample, sequenced in a study of regulatory T cells in long-lasting Graves disease. Time point defined: newly diagnosed GD, antithyroid drugs for less than 3 months. Extracted RNA from PBMCs served as the source of the TCR library. To make TCR beta libraries, researchers used iRepertoire HTBI primers and Arm-PCR of CDR3 regions. TCRdb reprocessed the multiplex PCR reads with MiXCR, giving one entry per CDR3 protein. The sample shows over 350,000 distinct CDR3 sequences, around 15% of them seen only once. This sample was also put to use in a study of T cells in Graves' hyperthyroidism and ophthalmopathy.

The material sequenced was peripheral blood mononuclear cells (PBMCs), taken at new diagnosis, from a patient treated with antithyroid drugs. The receptors shown here come from a woman in her forties or fifties with Graves disease.

In regard to this clonotype: The germline gene is not matched at one end of the junction; a read error may be the cause. This sequence joins TRBV3-1 and TRBJ2-6; a possible D gene is TRBD1 (5 bases). The CDR3 has 15 residues. Germline assignment: CDR1 LGHDT and CDR2 YNNKEL (reference sequence). CDR3 loop: CASSQDSSGASVLTF. The CDR3 DNA reads TGTGCCAGCAGCCAAGACAGCTCTGGGGCCAGCGTCCTGACTTTC.

The sample holds many counts of this clonotype. The rearrangement joins TRBV5-1 to TRBJ1-4; D unresolved. CDR1 is SGHRS and CDR2 is YFSETQ in the germline V gene. The germline V and J ends were trimmed by 0 bases and 2 bases, with 8 bases remaining between them. The CDR3 runs 15 residues. Written as DNA, the CDR3 is TGCGCCAGCAGCTTGGGGACCGGGACTAATGAAAAACTGTTTTTT. Translating it yields CASSLGTGTNEKLFF.

Ten or more counts support this clonotype. The gene calls are TRBV2 and TRBJ2-4, with D perhaps matching TRBD2 (6 bases). The CDR3 totals 14 residues. Germline loops: CDR1 SNHLY, CDR2 FYNNEI. The V gene lost 5 bases and the J gene lost 3 bases, with 11 bases spanning the gap. CDR3 sequence reads: CASSPSGVKNIQYF. In DNA form, the CDR3 reads TGTGCCAGCAGTCCCTCGGGGGTCAAAAACATTCAGTACTTC.

The V call is TRBV2, the J call TRBJ1-4; 7 bases are a match to TRBD1. Trimming cost V 4 bases and J 3 bases; bases outside gene matches: 5. This CDR3 has 15 residues. The V gene's germline CDR1 is SNHLY and CDR2 FYNNEI. The CDR3 DNA reads TGTGCCAGCAGTGGGGACAGTGCAGCTAATGAAAAACTGTTTTTT. As protein: CASSGDSAANEKLFF.

The V gene is TRBV20-1, the J gene TRBJ1-2, with D maybe TRBD1 (5 bases). Trimming removed 6 bases at V and 2 bases at J, with 13 bases between. This CDR3 spans 13 amino acids. In germline, CDR1 is DFQATT, CDR2 SNEGSKA (reference sequence). The CDR3 spells CSAIGERNYGYTF. For the CDR3, the DNA is TGCAGTGCCATAGGGGAGCGGAACTATGGCTACACCTTC.

This clonotype was detected only a few times. The rearrangement joins TRBV29-1 to TRBJ1-5; a possible D gene is TRBD1 (5 bases). V lost 4 bases to trimming and J lost 0 bases, with 16 bases between them. This CDR3 spans 16 amino acids. Germline-derived CDR1 and CDR2 are SQVTM and ANQGSEA. The CDR3 bases are TGCAGCGTTGCCGTGGCAGGGCCTTTTAGCAATCAGCCCCAGCATTTT. This translates into CSVAVAGPFSNQPQHF.

The rearrangement links TRBV29-1 to TRBJ2-7, with D possibly being TRBD2 (5 bases). The CDR3 sequence is 14 residues long. Germline V gene data show CDR1 as SQVTM and CDR2 as ANQGSEA. V lost 2 bases to trimming and J lost 2 bases, with 13 bases between them. CDR3 bases: TGCAGCGTTGAATCGGCGGGTTTGGCCTACGAGCAGTACTTC. It codes for CSVESAGLAYEQYF.

At least ten counts were recorded for this clonotype. The V gene is TRBV28, the J gene TRBJ2-3; D may be TRBD2 (5 bases). Germline assignment: CDR1 MDHEN and CDR2 SYDVKM. The germline V and J ends were trimmed by 0 bases and 0 bases, with 10 bases remaining between them. The CDR3 length is 16 residues. The CDR3 loop reads CASSLWSGTSTDTQYF. The CDR3 coding sequence is TGTGCCAGCAGTTTATGGTCGGGAACGAGCACAGATACGCAGTATTTT.

In this sample, this clonotype turned up many times. V gene TRBV20-1 combines with J gene TRBJ2-1, with D unclear. This CDR3 region has 12 residues. The V and J ends lost 3 bases and 5 bases respectively, with 8 bases between them. Germline V gene data show CDR1 as DFQATT and CDR2 as SNEGSKA (reference sequence). In nucleotides, the CDR3 is TGCAGTGCTAGTTTTTCCCACAATGAGCAGTTCTTC. Translation gives CSASFSHNEQFF.

This clonotype was observed many times. The chain uses TRBV18 and TRBJ2-1, with TRBD2 as a possible D gene (5 bases). The germline V gene has CDR1 KGHSH and CDR2 LQKENI. This CDR3 is built from 15 residues. V was clipped by 0 bases and J by 3 bases, with 9 bases between them. Written as DNA, the CDR3 is TGTGCCAGCTCACCACCCGAAAGCGGCTACAATGAGCAGTTCTTC. Protein sequence: CASSPPESGYNEQFF.

V is TRBV7-3 and J is TRBJ2-7; D perhaps matches TRBD1 (6 bases). Trimming stripped 3 bases from V and 10 bases from J, with 13 bases between. The CDR3 covers 12 residues. CDR1 is SGHTA and CDR2 is FQGTGA in the germline V gene. The CDR3 spells CASSFRQGLQYF. The DNA of the CDR3 is TGTGCCAGCAGCTTTCGGCAGGGGTTACAGTACTTC.

The chain carries TRBV9 and TRBJ2-6, with 11 nucleotides matching TRBD2. The CDR3 covers 17 residues. The V segment lost 7 bases and the J segment 2 bases; nucleotides outside the gene matches: 8. The germline V gene encodes CDR1 SGDLS and CDR2 YYNGEE. The CDR3 DNA sequence: TGTGCCAGCCAGCCCGGACTAGCGGGCCCTGGGGCCAACGTCCTGACTTTC. Translating gives CASQPGLAGPGANVLTF.

The rearrangement joins TRBV3-1 to TRBJ2-3, with D possibly being TRBD2 (5 bases). The V gene lost 1 base and the J gene lost 7 bases, with 21 bases spanning the gap. The length of the CDR3 is 17 residues. CDR1 is LGHDT and CDR2 is YNNKEL in the germline V gene (reference sequence). CDR3 sequence: CASSQVARGRPIHTQYF. The DNA for the CDR3 is TGTGCCAGCAGCCAAGTGGCCAGAGGGAGACCCATCCATACGCAGTATTTT.

This clonotype was recorded a few times. This chain uses TRBV29-1 with TRBJ2-6; 9 bases match TRBD1. Trimming at V came to 6 bases and at J to 1 base, leaving 7 bases not matched to a gene. CDR3 length equals 16 residues. Germline V gene lookup returns CDR1 SQVTM and CDR2 ANQGSEA. The DNA of the CDR3 is TGCAGCGTAGACATGGACAGGGGTTCTGGGGCCAACGTCCTGACTTTC. This sequence encodes CSVDMDRGSGANVLTF.

This chain connects TRBV5-4 to TRBJ2-7; TRBD1 aligns across 10 bases. V lost 3 bases and J lost 5; bases outside the gene matches: 14. The V gene's germline CDR1 is SGHNT and CDR2 YYREEE (reference sequence). This CDR3 comprises 17 residues. The DNA of the CDR3 is TGTGCCAGCAGCTCATTAGGGGAGGGACAGGGGCGGCACGAGCAGTACTTC. It encodes CASSSLGEGQGRHEQYF. Drawing the rest from reference TRBV5-4 and TRBJ2-7, the complete variable domain is ETGVTQSPTHLIKTRGQQVTLRCSSQSGHNTVSWYQQALGQGPQFIFQYYREEENGRGNFPPRFSGLQFPNYSSELNVNALELDDSALYLCASSSLGEGQGRHEQYFGPGTRLTVT.

V usage is TRBV4-1 and J usage is TRBJ1-5; a possible D gene is TRBD1 (6 bases). The V end was cut by 4 bases, the J end by 6 bases, with 19 bases between. This CDR3 contains 16 residues. Germline V gene sequence: CDR1 MGHRA, CDR2 YSYEKL. CDR3 coding DNA: TGCGCCAGCAGCCGATGGGGGCGATCGGGCAGTCAGCCCCAGCATTTT. Amino acid sequence: CASSRWGRSGSQPQHF.

This clonotype has a count of ten or more. CDR3: CASSPRGQGASEQYF. The CDR3 DNA reads as TGTGCCAGCAGTCCCCGGGGACAGGGGGCTTCCGAGCAGTACTTC. The rearrangement uses TRBV28 and TRBJ2-7; TRBD1 matches 12 bases. Germline loops: CDR1 MDHEN, CDR2 SYDVKM. V lost 5 bases and J lost 6; bases outside the gene matches: 8. This CDR3 contains 15 residues. The full variable domain, its missing parts supplied by reference TRBV28 and TRBJ2-7, is DVKVTQSSRYLVKRTGEKVFLECVQDMDHENMFWYRQDPGLGLRLIYFSYDVKMKEKGDIPEGYSVSREKKERFSLILESASTNQTSMYLCASSPRGQGASEQYFGPGTRLTVT.

V is TRBV28 and J is TRBJ2-7; no definite D call. The V gene lost 5 bases and the J gene lost 4 bases, with 15 bases spanning the gap. This CDR3 spans 14 amino acids. Germline-derived CDR1 and CDR2 are MDHEN and SYDVKM. The CDR3 sequence is CASSTFSDQYEQYF. DNA of the CDR3: TGTGCCAGCAGTACCTTCTCCGACCAATACGAGCAGTACTTC.

The gene calls are TRBV7-3 and TRBJ2-3, with 9 nucleotides matching TRBD2. The CDR3 runs 15 residues. V was pared by 5 bases and J by 6 bases, with 9 bases of the junction left unmatched. CDR1 and CDR2 (germline): SGHTA, FQGTGA. Here the CDR3 DNA reads TGTGCCAGCAGCCCCATTAGCGGGAGATTGGATACGCAGTATTTT. Its translation: CASSPISGRLDTQYF.